Below are 10 T cell receptor beta chains sequenced from a single sample in a study of T cells after yellow fever vaccination (dated by TCRdb to the late 2010s). Libraries were made using 5' RACE. The reads were generated on an Illumina HiSeq 2500. Clones were called with MiXCR by TCRdb after fastp trimmed the public reads at Q25, and only in-frame beta chains were retained. Entries that share a CDR3 protein sequence are merged under the most common genes and DNA. The sample table lists about 230,000 distinct CDR3 sequences, roughly 6.8% of them with a count of one. More than 1% of the sample is held by the ten biggest clonotypes. The meaning of the sample's treatment or condition label: live attenuated yellow fever vaccine strain. The specimen was CD4+ T cells sorted from PBMCs, collected on the day of the yellow fever booster vaccination. These receptors came from a man aged 25-45 years who received the YFV17D yellow fever vaccine.

This clonotype has at least ten counts. This chain connects TRBV7-8 to TRBJ2-7; tentatively, D is TRBD1 or TRBD2 (5 bases each). Between the trimmed V and J ends, which lost 0 bases and 3 bases, there was a span of 12 bases. Looked up from germline, CDR1 is SGHVS and CDR2 is FQNEAQ. The length of the CDR3 is 15 residues. CDR3 bases: TGTGCCAGCAGCTTAGCGGAGAGGGGCCGCTACGAGCAGTACTTC. Protein: CASSLAERGRYEQYF.

Ten or more counts support this clonotype. The V gene is TRBV9, the J gene TRBJ1-3; D unresolved. V dropped 0 bases and J dropped 0 bases, with 7 bases sitting between them. Germline CDR1 is SGDLS and CDR2 is YYNGEE. The CDR3 is made up of 15 amino acids. This chain's CDR3 is CASSVDGHSGNTIYF. DNA for the CDR3: TGTGCCAGCAGCGTAGACGGCCACTCTGGAAACACCATATATTTT.

This clonotype occurred many times. The CDR3 nucleotides are TGTGCCAGCAGCCAAGGCATCCTGAGACAGGGTTTCTACGAGCAGTACTTC. Encoded protein: CASSQGILRQGFYEQYF. The V call is TRBV4-2, the J call TRBJ2-7; 7 bases align to TRBD1. V lost 1 base and J lost 3; bases outside the gene matches: 12. The V gene's germline CDR1 is LGHNA and CDR2 YNFKEQ. The CDR3 extends over 17 amino acids.

This clonotype has more than one count but fewer than ten. The rearrangement uses TRBV20-1 and TRBJ2-3; 9 bases are a match to TRBD2. Germline assignment: CDR1 DFQATT and CDR2 SNEGSKA (reference sequence). This CDR3 has 17 residues. The trim removed 1 base at V and 0 bases at J, leaving 8 bases unmatched. This chain's CDR3 is CSARVLAGSSSTDTQYF. DNA of the CDR3: TGCAGTGCTAGAGTACTAGCGGGTTCCTCTAGCACAGATACGCAGTATTTT.

The sample holds many counts of this clonotype. This sequence joins TRBV20-1 and TRBJ2-1; TRBD1 matches 7 bases. The CDR3 extends over 11 amino acids. Germline-derived CDR1 and CDR2 are DFQATT and SNEGSKA (reference sequence). CDR3 loop: CGTGTDNEQFF. CDR3 DNA: TGCGGGACCGGGACAGACAATGAGCAGTTCTTC.

This clonotype appeared many times. The chain is built from TRBV7-9 and TRBJ2-5, with 12 nucleotides matching TRBD2. Germline V gene sequence: CDR1 SEHNR, CDR2 FQNEAQ (reference sequence). This CDR3 has 15 residues. V shed 5 bases and J 4 bases; nucleotides not matched to a gene: 5. The CDR3 loop reads CASSTRLAGVETQYF. The CDR3, as DNA: TGTGCCAGCAGCACGCGACTAGCGGGAGTAGAGACCCAGTACTTC.

This clonotype was counted only a few times. The V and J genes are TRBV4-3 and TRBJ2-7, with 11 bases matching TRBD2. The CDR3 has 15 residues. J gave up 2 bases and V 4 bases, and 4 bases lay outside the gene matches. Looked up from germline, CDR1 is LGHNA and CDR2 is YSLEER. CDR3 protein: CASSPLAGGPYEQYF. In nucleotides, the CDR3 is TGCGCCAGCAGCCCCCTAGCGGGAGGCCCCTACGAGCAGTACTTC.

This clonotype has a handful of counts. This rearrangement joins TRBV3-1 to TRBJ2-3; maybe TRBD1 (5 bases). The CDR3 sequence is 12 residues long. V lost 5 bases to trimming and J lost 5 bases, with 8 bases between them. Germline CDR1 is LGHDT and CDR2 is YNNKEL (reference sequence). In DNA form, the CDR3 reads TGTGCCAGCAGCTTTACAGGAGATACGCAGTATTTT. It encodes CASSFTGDTQYF.

The chain employs TRBV15 and TRBJ1-5; D is ambiguous. Germline loops: CDR1 LNHNV, CDR2 YYDKDF (reference sequence). This CDR3 comprises 14 residues. Trimming shortened V by 5 bases and J by 2 bases, and 10 bases separated the two germline ends. The CDR3 bases are TGTGCCACCAGCCCCCGGGCAGGCAATCAGCCCCAGCATTTT. It translates to CATSPRAGNQPQHF.

In this sample, this clonotype turned up a few times. The rearrangement links TRBV10-3 to TRBJ2-1, with D maybe TRBD1 (6 bases). CDR1 and CDR2 from the germline V gene are ENHRY and SYGVKD. V lost 4 bases and J 2 bases, leaving 27 bases between the germline ends. This CDR3 comprises 20 residues. The CDR3: CAISGIQGRLGEIAYNEQFF. Here the CDR3 DNA reads TGTGCCATCAGTGGAATACAGGGAAGACTCGGGGAGATCGCCTACAATGAGCAGTTCTTC.